A selection of T cell receptor beta chains follows, all from one sample in a study of T cell changes during pregnancy in multiple sclerosis. Here immunoSEQ multiplex PCR was the method, and the copy in TCRdb shows in-frame clones only, minus some. In the table there are around 32,000 clones, 91% of which are singletons. Sequencing was performed on CD8+ T cells from peripheral blood mononuclear cells, taken in the second trimester of pregnancy. The source is a female donor in good health, enrolled as a control in a pregnancy study. Both conserved end residues are part of each CDR3. A D gene is named only where the DNA matches it firmly. Clone size is stated in some rows and not others, as once, few, many or a class when expanded.

CDR3nt	CDR3aa	v_gene	j_gene	d_gene	abundance
TGTGCCAGCAGCGTAGGGGGGACTTTAAGGGATGGCTACACCTTC	CASSVGGTLRDGYTF	TRBV9	TRBJ1-2	NA	once
TGTGCCAGCAGCCGAGACAGAGATAAGCAGTACTTC	CASSRDRDKQYF	TRBV7-9	TRBJ2-7	NA	NA
TGCAGCGTTGAGGCCAGAGGGAGGAACACTGAAGCTTTCTTT	CSVEARGRNTEAFF	TRBV29-1	TRBJ1-1	NA	NA
TGTGCCAGCAGCGTTAGCGGGGGGCCAGATGAGCAGTTCTTC	CASSVSGGPDEQFF	TRBV9	TRBJ2-1	TRBD2	NA
TGTGCCATCTCCGGTATTGAGGGATCGGCCATTCAGTACTTC	CAISGIEGSAIQYF	TRBV10-3	TRBJ2-4	NA	NA
TGTGCCTGGAGGGTGGTTGAGAGGGAGTACGAGCAGTACTTC	CAWRVVEREYEQYF	TRBV30	TRBJ2-7	NA	NA
TGTGCCAGCAGCCGAGATAATAATTCACCCCTCCACTTT	CASSRDNNSPLHF	TRBV7-3	TRBJ1-6	NA	NA
TGTGCCAGCAGCGTCGGGCAGGGGCGGGCTTTCTTT	CASSVGQGRAFF	TRBV9	TRBJ1-1	NA	once
TGTGCCAGCAGGGACAGGGGAGGCACTGAAGCTTTCTTT	CASRDRGGTEAFF	TRBV6-4	TRBJ1-1	TRBD1	NA
TGCGCCAGCAGCCAAGGCGGGAGGTTTGGAGAAAAACTGTTTTTT	CASSQGGRFGEKLFF	TRBV4-3	TRBJ1-4	NA	NA
TGTGCCAGCAGCTCCCCTACAGGGGCTGGGGCCAACGTCCTGACTTTC	CASSSPTGAGANVLTF	TRBV7-9	TRBJ2-6	TRBD1	NA
TGTGCCAGCAGTCCTACTTGGTACCAAGAGACCCAGTACTTC	CASSPTWYQETQYF	TRBV27	TRBJ2-5	NA	NA
TGTGCCAGCAGCTTCTCCGCAGGGCCGAACACTGAAGCTTTCTTT	CASSFSAGPNTEAFF	TRBV7-2	TRBJ1-1	NA	NA
TGTGCCAGTAGTATGATGGGGGGTGTTGGCGTGGGGACAGATACGCAGTATTTT	CASSMMGGVGVGTDTQYF	TRBV19	TRBJ2-3	NA	NA
TGTGCCAGCAGTTACCGGGACAGGGAATCAGATACGCAGTATTTT	CASSYRDRESDTQYF	TRBV27	TRBJ2-3	TRBD1	NA
TGTGCCTGGAGTGTAGGGCAGGGCCCATACGAGCAGTACTTC	CAWSVGQGPYEQYF	TRBV30	TRBJ2-7	NA	once
TGTGCCAGCAGCTCTACAGGGGCGGGTCAGCCCCAGCATTTT	CASSSTGAGQPQHF	TRBV7-6	TRBJ1-5	TRBD1	NA
TGTGCCAGCAGCTTGGACAGGGGGCAGATCACTGAAGCTTTCTTT	CASSLDRGQITEAFF	TRBV5-6	TRBJ1-1	TRBD1	NA
TGCGCCAGCAGTCAAATTACCGGGACAGAGGGGATGAACACTGAAGCTTTCTTT	CASSQITGTEGMNTEAFF	TRBV23-1	TRBJ1-1	TRBD1	few
TGTGCCAGCAGCTTACGACAGGCCTACGAGCAGTACTTC	CASSLRQAYEQYF	TRBV13	TRBJ2-7	NA	NA
TGTGCCAGCTGGGACAGGTTATACACTGAAGCTTTCTTT	CASWDRLYTEAFF	TRBV2	TRBJ1-1	TRBD1	NA
TGTGCCAGCAGCGTTCTGGGGGGGCTGGAGACCCAGTACTTC	CASSVLGGLETQYF	TRBV9	TRBJ2-5	NA	NA
TGTGCCAGTAGTATTGTCAGTCACCCTAATGAAAAACTGTTTTTT	CASSIVSHPNEKLFF	TRBV19	TRBJ1-4	NA	NA
TGTGCCAGCAGACAAGACTATGGCTACACCTTC	CASRQDYGYTF	TRBV6-6	TRBJ1-2	NA	NA
TGTGCCAGCAGTTCCACAGGGGCCCAGCCCCAGCATTTT	CASSSTGAQPQHF	TRBV28	TRBJ1-5	TRBD1	NA
TGTGCCAGCAGCCCCGGGGACAGTCCGACTAACTATGGCTACACCTTC	CASSPGDSPTNYGYTF	TRBV9	TRBJ1-2	TRBD1	NA
TGTGCCAGCAGTAGTAGCGGGGGGGCCTCAGAGACCCAGTACTTC	CASSSSGGASETQYF	TRBV6-5	TRBJ2-5	TRBD2	once
TGCGCCAGCAGCTTGGGGGACAGGGGCACAGATACGCAGTATTTT	CASSLGDRGTDTQYF	TRBV5-1	TRBJ2-3	TRBD1	NA
TGTGCCAGCAGTGAAATGCTACCGGGGGAGCAGTACTTC	CASSEMLPGEQYF	TRBV25-1	TRBJ2-7	NA	NA
TGTGCCAGCGGTAGCGGGGTCACGCTGGGGAACATTCAGTACTTC	CASGSGVTLGNIQYF	TRBV27	TRBJ2-4	TRBD2	once
TGTGCCAGCAGCCTAACGCGGACTAGCGGGGGGGTAGAAACGAACACCGGGGAGCTGTTTTTT	CASSLTRTSGGVETNTGELFF	TRBV13	TRBJ2-2	TRBD2	NA
TGTGCCAGCAGCCTTCTCTGGACAGGGATTAATGAAAAACTGTTTTTT	CASSLLWTGINEKLFF	TRBV7-2	TRBJ1-4	TRBD1	NA
TGTGCTAGTGGTCCCGGACAGCTTGAAGCTTTCTTT	CASGPGQLEAFF	TRBV12-5	TRBJ1-1	NA	NA
TGTGCCAGTACTTCAGGGAAAACTGAAGCTTTCTTT	CASTSGKTEAFF	TRBV19	TRBJ1-1	NA	few
TGTGCCAGCAGCTTAGACGGGGGACAGGGGGCGATCAATGAGCAGTTCTTC	CASSLDGGQGAINEQFF	TRBV11-2	TRBJ2-1	TRBD1	NA
TGCGCCAGCAGCCAAGATCGGGGAGGGAGAAGCTATGGCTACACCTTC	CASSQDRGGRSYGYTF	TRBV4-3	TRBJ1-2	NA	NA
TGTGCCAGCAGCCCCAGTGGGACAGGGAGCTATGGCTACACCTTC	CASSPSGTGSYGYTF	TRBV7-2	TRBJ1-2	TRBD1	NA
TGTGCCAGCAGCCCAACAGGGTCAAATGGCTACACCTTC	CASSPTGSNGYTF	TRBV7-3	TRBJ1-2	NA	NA
TGTGCCTTTAGGGGACTGCATGGCTACACCTTC	CAFRGLHGYTF	TRBV30	TRBJ1-2	NA	NA
TGCGCCAGCAGCCAAGCAAGCACAGATACGCAGTATTTT	CASSQASTDTQYF	TRBV4-1	TRBJ2-3	NA	NA
TGCGCCAGCAGTCAATCTAGTAAGGGGAACTATGGCTACACCTTC	CASSQSSKGNYGYTF	TRBV23-1	TRBJ1-2	NA	NA
TGTGCCAGCACCCAGACAGGGGATGGTTCACCCCTCCACTTT	CASTQTGDGSPLHF	TRBV7-9	TRBJ1-6	TRBD1	NA
TGTGCCAGCAGCTTAGTCGGGTCAGGGGGCGTTCAACTGTTTTTT	CASSLVGSGGVQLFF	TRBV7-8	TRBJ1-4	TRBD1	NA
TGTGCCACCAGCGCCCCCGGGACTAGCGGAAACAATGAGCAGTTCTTC	CATSAPGTSGNNEQFF	TRBV15	TRBJ2-1	TRBD2	NA
TGTGCCACTAGACAGGGGCCAAAGCCAGAGACCCAGTACTTC	CATRQGPKPETQYF	TRBV19	TRBJ2-5	TRBD1	NA
TGTGCCAGCAGCGCGGGGACAGGGGTCCACGAGCAGTACTTC	CASSAGTGVHEQYF	TRBV11-2	TRBJ2-7	TRBD1	once
TGTGCCAGCAGGGCACGAGACATGCCCTACGAGCAGTACTTC	CASRARDMPYEQYF	TRBV5-6	TRBJ2-7	NA	NA
TGTGCCAGCAGTGAATTGGGCCCCAGCTCCTACAATGAGCAGTTCTTC	CASSELGPSSYNEQFF	TRBV25-1	TRBJ2-1	NA	NA
TGCGCCAGCAGCCAAGAGGGGGGGGCTGTCCACAATGAGCAGTTCTTC	CASSQEGGAVHNEQFF	TRBV4-1	TRBJ2-1	NA	NA
TGTGCCAGCAGTTTTCTGGGGACAGGGAATCAGCCCCAGCATTTT	CASSFLGTGNQPQHF	TRBV27	TRBJ1-5	TRBD1	NA
TGTGCCAGCAGTTATTGGGGCGATGAAAAACTGTTTTTT	CASSYWGDEKLFF	TRBV6-6	TRBJ1-4	NA	NA